Listed here are 16 T cell receptor beta chains from one sample, sequenced in a study of sequential checkpoint blockade in melanoma. Profiling relied on immunoSEQ multiplex PCR, and the TCRdb table lists in-frame clones only, not all of them. This table has more than 8,500 clones, approximately 25% appearing once. Treatment of the sample: randomized to nivolumab then ipilimumab (arm A) or the reverse (arm B). Sequences were derived from tumor tissue (inferred from file names), sampled from a patient given nivolumab and ipilimumab in sequence. These receptors all stem from a human donor with melanoma.

In its sample, this clone was seen many times. The CDR3 DNA follows: TGTGCCAGCAGCGTGCTGGGGATTGAGAATTCACCCCTCCACTTT. Translation gives CASSVLGIENSPLHF. The rearrangement joins TRBV9 to TRBJ1-6, with unresolved D. The germline CDR1 and CDR2 sequences are SGDLS and YYNGEE. V lost 2 bases and J lost 7, with 13 bases in between. This CDR3 region has 15 residues.

The chain couples TRBV19 to TRBJ2-5; no clear D gene. The CDR3 has 13 amino acids. The germline V and J ends were trimmed by 3 bases and 1 base, with 6 bases remaining between them. The V gene's germline CDR1 is LNHDA and CDR2 SQIVND (reference sequence). The CDR3 is CASSMNSQETQYF. CDR3 in DNA: TGTGCCAGTAGTATGAACAGCCAAGAGACCCAGTACTTC.

This clone was counted a few times. The chain is built from TRBV9 and TRBJ2-7; no firm D call. Looked up from germline, CDR1 is SGDLS and CDR2 is YYNGEE. Trimming left V 3 bases short and J 4 bases short, with 20 bases between. This CDR3 has 16 residues. The CDR3 DNA sequence: TGTGCCAGCAGCGGGAGAACCGGGTCCCCCCTGTACGAGCAGTACTTC. Amino acids: CASSGRTGSPLYEQYF. Based on the CDR3 plus reference TRBV9 and TRBJ2-7, the full variable domain is DSGVTQTPKHLITATGQRVTLRCSPRSGDLSVYWYQQSLDQGLQFLIQYYNGEERAKGNILERFSAQQFPDLHSELNLSSLELGDSALYFCASSGRTGSPLYEQYFGPGTRLTVT.

This clone was observed at least ten times. This chain connects TRBV11-3 to TRBJ2-2; D unresolved. Trimming took 6 bases from V and 4 from J, leaving 15 bases between them. The CDR3 has 15 residues. The germline V gene encodes CDR1 SGHNT and CDR2 YENEEA. The CDR3 region has the DNA TGTGCCAGCAGGTTGACTGACGTTAGCACCGGGGAGCTGTTTTTT. As protein: CASRLTDVSTGELFF.

The rearrangement links TRBV11-3 to TRBJ1-2, with no clear D. The CDR3 is 14 residues long. Germline V gene sequence: CDR1 SGHNT, CDR2 YENEEA. V was pared by 5 bases and J by 0 bases, with 10 bases between. CDR3 nucleotides: TGTGCCAGCAGCGAGCGGGGAACTAACTATGGCTACACCTTC. This translates into CASSERGTNYGYTF.

In its sample, this clone ranks as medium-sized. The chain links TRBV6-8 to TRBJ1-2, with D possibly matching TRBD1 (6 bases). V was clipped by 5 bases and J by 4 bases, with 14 bases between them. The CDR3 sequence is 14 residues long. Germline loops: CDR1 MNHGY, CDR2 SAAAGT. CDR3: CASSALQGVYGYTF. CDR3 DNA: TGTGCCAGCAGTGCACTACAGGGAGTCTATGGCTACACCTTC.

This clone was counted a few times. The V call is TRBV28, the J call TRBJ1-3; 7 bases line up with TRBD1. With V trimmed by 5 bases and J by 5 bases, 12 bases remained unmatched. The CDR3 has 16 residues. CDR1 and CDR2 from the germline V gene are MDHEN and SYDVKM. The CDR3 nucleotides are TGTGCCAGCAGTATCCCCGGGACAGCTAAAAGAAACACCATATATTTT. It encodes CASSIPGTAKRNTIYF.

This clone turned up a few times. The rearrangement joins TRBV28 to TRBJ1-5; 7 bases align to TRBD1. The trim removed 2 bases at V and 6 bases at J, leaving 4 bases unmatched. The CDR3 has 14 amino acids. Germline V gene sequence: CDR1 MDHEN, CDR2 SYDVKM. The DNA for the CDR3 is TGTGCCAGCAGTTTAGGTTCAGGGGGTCAGCCCCAGCATTTT. Protein product: CASSLGSGGQPQHF.

This sequence joins TRBV11-3 and TRBJ2-2; no definite D call. The V and J ends lost 6 bases and 5 bases respectively, with 13 bases between them. Germline V gives CDR1 SGHNT, CDR2 YENEEA. This CDR3 is built from 14 residues. CDR3 bases: TGTGCCAGCAGGCCCCTCAGTGGAACCGGGGAGCTGTTTTTT. Translation gives CASRPLSGTGELFF.

This clone was counted many times. The chain employs TRBV6-8 and TRBJ1-2; D is perhaps TRBD1 (5 bases). CDR1 is MNHGY and CDR2 is SAAAGT in the germline V gene. This CDR3 comprises 15 residues. Trimming took 6 bases from V and 5 from J, leaving 19 bases between them. The CDR3 loop reads CASRTLGGAWYGYTF. As DNA, the CDR3 is TGTGCCAGCAGAACACTGGGAGGGGCTTGGTATGGCTACACCTTC.

The chain links TRBV30 to TRBJ2-7; D is tentatively TRBD1 or TRBD2 (5 bases each). Trimming stripped 0 bases from V and 9 bases from J, with 24 bases between. The CDR3 length is 16 residues. The germline CDR1 and CDR2 sequences are GTSNPN and SVGIG (reference sequence). The CDR3, as DNA: TGTGCCTGGAGTGTACCCTTGGGGGTGCACAGTTCAAGGCAGTACTTC. Residues: CAWSVPLGVHSSRQYF.

This sequence joins TRBV18 and TRBJ1-1, with a possible D match to TRBD1 (5 bases). The germline CDR1 and CDR2 sequences are KGHSH and LQKENI. The CDR3 is 14 residues long. Trimming shortened V by 2 bases and J by 2 bases, and 9 bases separated the two germline ends. CDR3 sequence: CASSPTQVNTEAFF. As DNA, the CDR3 is TGTGCCAGCTCACCAACACAGGTTAACACTGAAGCTTTCTTT.

This chain links TRBV29-1 with TRBJ2-5; 7 bases are a match to TRBD2. Trimming cost V 3 bases and J 5 bases; bases outside gene matches: 15. The CDR3 is made up of 16 amino acids. Germline lookup yields CDR1 SQVTM and CDR2 ANQGSEA. CDR3 bases: TGCAGCGTTGAGGCCCAGACTAGCCAACGGGTCGAGACCCAGTACTTC. Its protein is CSVEAQTSQRVETQYF.

A single count supports this clone. The chain employs TRBV19 and TRBJ2-1; 7 bases fit TRBD1. V lost 7 bases to trimming and J lost 5 bases; unmatched junction nucleotides: 5. The CDR3 is 13 residues long. Germline V CDR1 and CDR2: LNHDA, SQIVND (reference sequence). Here the CDR3 reads CASNLQGNNEQFF. The CDR3 DNA follows: TGTGCCAGTAATTTACAGGGGAACAATGAGCAGTTCTTC.

The chain has TRBV10-2 and TRBJ1-3; D ambiguous. V was pared by 6 bases and J by 4 bases, with 13 bases between. This CDR3 comprises 14 residues. Germline assignment: CDR1 WSHSY and CDR2 SAAADI. The CDR3 is CASSDQVDGNTIYF. CDR3 DNA sequence: TGCGCCAGCAGCGACCAGGTAGACGGAAACACCATATATTTT.

CDR3 sequence: CATSIQGTSGGKQFF. CDR3 in DNA: TGTGCCACCAGCATACAGGGGACTAGCGGGGGTAAGCAGTTCTTC. V usage is TRBV15 and J usage is TRBJ2-1; TRBD2 matches at 14 bases. V gave up 4 bases and J gave up 11 bases; unmatched junction bases: 7. This CDR3 has 15 amino acids. Germline assignment: CDR1 LNHNV and CDR2 YYDKDF (reference sequence).